This section outlines one T cell receptor (beta chain) sequence together with its context. Other nucleotide sequences in the sample specify the same CDR3. Germline assignment: CDR1 KGHSH and CDR2 LQKENI. V gave up 2 bases and J gave up 0 bases, with 7 bases separating them. There are 14 residues in the CDR3. The data were obtained in a study of blood T cell repertoires in COVID-19. Sequencing was performed with immunoSEQ multiplex PCR; in TCRdb, only in-frame clones are kept and a portion is missing. The sample includes about 270,000 clones, roughly 88% of them seen just once. The cohort comprised adults aged about 18 to 90 years residing in about 25 US areas.

The rearrangement uses TRBV18 and TRBJ1-1; D ambiguous. Sequencing was done on a sample of PBMCs or T cells enriched from blood (not recorded which). The receptor comes from a middle-aged woman with acute COVID-19. The CDR3 here is CASSPTALNTEAFF. CDR3 bases: TGTGCCAGCTCACCAACAGCTTTGAACACTGAAGCTTTCTTT.